This T cell receptor beta chain is from a study of low-dose radiotherapy and immunotherapy resistance in tumors. Study as a whole: Administration of intravenous cyclophosphamide at 200 mg/m2 took place every two weeks, one day before radiation and immunotherapy.

Trimming removed 0 bases at V and 4 bases at J, with 9 bases between. CDR3 length equals 15 residues. The germline CDR1 and CDR2 sequences are SEHNR and FQNEAQ (reference sequence). TRAV- and TRBV-specific primers, spanning alpha and beta chains, primed first-strand cDNA. The PCR that amplified TCRs ran for around 20 cycles, relying on a constant-region primer and a V-primer adapter. TCRdb recomputed calls from the reads with MiXCR, one row per CDR3 protein. The sample lists around 99,000 distinct CDR3 sequences, roughly a tenth occurring once. Specified time point: before trial treatment. Donors were treated with nivolumab, ipilimumab, aspirin, and low-dose cyclophosphamide and radiotherapy. This clonotype came up many times.

The V and J genes are TRBV7-9 and TRBJ2-2; no clear D gene. This receptor was identified in a male donor with prostate cancer. The starting material was PBMCs, obtained before treatment. For the CDR3, the DNA is TGTGCCAGCAGCTTAGCTGAAGTAAGCACCGGGGAGCTGTTTTTT. It codes for CASSLAEVSTGELFF.